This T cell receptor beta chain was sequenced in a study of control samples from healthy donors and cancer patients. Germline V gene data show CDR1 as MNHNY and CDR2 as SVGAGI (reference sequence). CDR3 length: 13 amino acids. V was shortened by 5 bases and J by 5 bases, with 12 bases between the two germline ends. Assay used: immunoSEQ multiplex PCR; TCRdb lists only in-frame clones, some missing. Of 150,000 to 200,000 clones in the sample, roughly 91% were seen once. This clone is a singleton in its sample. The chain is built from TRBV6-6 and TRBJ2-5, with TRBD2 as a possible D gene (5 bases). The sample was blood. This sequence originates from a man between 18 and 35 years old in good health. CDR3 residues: CASSPLDFETQYF. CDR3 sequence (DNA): TGTGCCAGCAGTCCCCTGGACTTTGAGACCCAGTACTTC.